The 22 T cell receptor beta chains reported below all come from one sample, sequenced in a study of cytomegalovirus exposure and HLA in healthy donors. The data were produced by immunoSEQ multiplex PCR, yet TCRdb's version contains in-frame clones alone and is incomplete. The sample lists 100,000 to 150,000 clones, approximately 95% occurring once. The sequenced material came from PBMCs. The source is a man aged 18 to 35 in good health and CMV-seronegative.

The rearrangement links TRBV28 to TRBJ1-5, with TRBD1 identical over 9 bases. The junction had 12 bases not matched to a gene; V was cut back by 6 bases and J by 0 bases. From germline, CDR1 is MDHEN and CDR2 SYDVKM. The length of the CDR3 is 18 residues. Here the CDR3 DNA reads TGTGCCAGCAGCCCCGGGACAGGGTATCCACTTAGCAATCAGCCCCAGCATTTT. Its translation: CASSPGTGYPLSNQPQHF. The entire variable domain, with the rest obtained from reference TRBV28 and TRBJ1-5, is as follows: DVKVTQSSRYLVKRTGEKVFLECVQDMDHENMFWYRQDPGLGLRLIYFSYDVKMKEKGDIPEGYSVSREKKERFSLILESASTNQTSMYLCASSPGTGYPLSNQPQHFGDGTRLSIL.

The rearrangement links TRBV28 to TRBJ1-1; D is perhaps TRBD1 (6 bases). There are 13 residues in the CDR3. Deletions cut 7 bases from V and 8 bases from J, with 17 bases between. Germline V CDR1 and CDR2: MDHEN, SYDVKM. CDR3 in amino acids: CASTVGQPPEAFF. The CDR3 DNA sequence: TGTGCCAGCACCGTAGGACAGCCTCCGGAAGCTTTCTTT.

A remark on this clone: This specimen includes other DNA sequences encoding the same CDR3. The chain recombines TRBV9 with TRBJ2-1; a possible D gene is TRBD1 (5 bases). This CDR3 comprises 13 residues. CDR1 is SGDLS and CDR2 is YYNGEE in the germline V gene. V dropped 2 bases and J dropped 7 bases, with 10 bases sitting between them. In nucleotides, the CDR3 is TGTGCCAGCAGCGTCGGTACAGGAAATGAGCAGTTCTTC. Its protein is CASSVGTGNEQFF.

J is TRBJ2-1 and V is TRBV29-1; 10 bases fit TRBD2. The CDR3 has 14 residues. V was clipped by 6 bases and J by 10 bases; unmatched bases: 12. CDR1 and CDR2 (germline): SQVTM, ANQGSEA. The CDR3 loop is CSVVNSGRAGEQFF. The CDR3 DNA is TGCAGCGTGGTAAACAGCGGGAGGGCCGGGGAGCAGTTCTTC.

The chain's CDR3 is CASSERGVGSTEAFF. CDR3 DNA: TGTGCCAGCAGCGAACGGGGAGTTGGGTCCACTGAAGCTTTCTTT. The rearrangement joins TRBV2 to TRBJ1-1, with D unresolved. CDR1 SNHLY and CDR2 FYNNEI come from the germline V gene. There are 15 residues in the CDR3. Trimming cost V 6 bases and J 4 bases, with 18 bases left between them.

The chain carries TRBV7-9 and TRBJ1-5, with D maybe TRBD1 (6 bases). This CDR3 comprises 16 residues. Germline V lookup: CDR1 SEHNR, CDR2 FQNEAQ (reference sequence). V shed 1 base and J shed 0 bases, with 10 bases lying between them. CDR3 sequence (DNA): TGTGCCAGCAGCTTAGGGGGGGGACATAGCAATCAGCCCCAGCATTTT. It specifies CASSLGGGHSNQPQHF. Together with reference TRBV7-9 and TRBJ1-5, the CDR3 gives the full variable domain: DTGVSQNPRHKITKRGQNVTFRCDPISEHNRLYWYRQTLGQGPEFLTYFQNEAQLEKSRLLSDRFSAERPKGSFSTLEIQRTEQGDSAMYLCASSLGGGHSNQPQHFGDGTRLSIL.

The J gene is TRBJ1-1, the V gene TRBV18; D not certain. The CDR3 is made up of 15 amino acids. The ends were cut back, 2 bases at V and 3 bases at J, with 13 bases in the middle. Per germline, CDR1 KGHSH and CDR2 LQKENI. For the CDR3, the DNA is TGTGCCAGCTCACCAAGCCGACGCGGGGACACTGAAGCTTTCTTT. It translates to CASSPSRRGDTEAFF.

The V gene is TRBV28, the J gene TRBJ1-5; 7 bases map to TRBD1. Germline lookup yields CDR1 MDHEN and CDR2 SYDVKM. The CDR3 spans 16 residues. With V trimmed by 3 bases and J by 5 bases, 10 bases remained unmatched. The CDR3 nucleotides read TGTGCCAGCAGTTTGCCCGAGACAGGGATCTATCAGCCCCAGCATTTT. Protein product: CASSLPETGIYQPQHF.

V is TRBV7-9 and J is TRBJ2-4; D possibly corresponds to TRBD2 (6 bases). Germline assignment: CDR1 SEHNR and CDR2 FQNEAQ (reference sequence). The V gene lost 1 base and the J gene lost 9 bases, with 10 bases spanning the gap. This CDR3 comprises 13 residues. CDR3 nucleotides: TGTGCCAGCAGCTTAGAAGGGCGGGGCATTCAGTACTTC. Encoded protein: CASSLEGRGIQYF.

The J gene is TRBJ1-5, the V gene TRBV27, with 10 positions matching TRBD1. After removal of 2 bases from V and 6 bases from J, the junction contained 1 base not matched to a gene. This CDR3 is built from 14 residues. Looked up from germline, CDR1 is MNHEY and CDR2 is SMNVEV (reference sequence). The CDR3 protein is CASSLGTGVQPQHF. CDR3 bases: TGTGCCAGCAGTTTAGGGACAGGGGTTCAGCCCCAGCATTTT.

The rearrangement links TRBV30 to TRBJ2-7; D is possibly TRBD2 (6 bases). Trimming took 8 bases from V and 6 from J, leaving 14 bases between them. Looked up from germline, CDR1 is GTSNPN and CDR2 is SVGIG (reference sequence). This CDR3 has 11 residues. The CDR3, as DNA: TGTGCCACCCATACCGGGGGCGAGCAGTACTTC. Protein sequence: CATHTGGEQYF.

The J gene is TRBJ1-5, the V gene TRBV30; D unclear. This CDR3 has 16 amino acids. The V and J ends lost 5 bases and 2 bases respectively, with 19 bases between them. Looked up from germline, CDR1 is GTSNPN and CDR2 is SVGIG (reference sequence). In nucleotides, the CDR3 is TGTGCCTGGTCCCGAGGGCGAGCGATGGGCAATCAGCCCCAGCATTTT. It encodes CAWSRGRAMGNQPQHF.

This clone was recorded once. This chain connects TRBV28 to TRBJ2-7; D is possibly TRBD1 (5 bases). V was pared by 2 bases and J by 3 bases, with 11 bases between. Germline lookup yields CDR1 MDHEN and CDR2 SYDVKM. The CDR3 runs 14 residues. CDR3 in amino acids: CASSLIGHLYEQYF. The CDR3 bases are TGTGCCAGCAGTTTAATCGGACACCTCTACGAGCAGTACTTC.

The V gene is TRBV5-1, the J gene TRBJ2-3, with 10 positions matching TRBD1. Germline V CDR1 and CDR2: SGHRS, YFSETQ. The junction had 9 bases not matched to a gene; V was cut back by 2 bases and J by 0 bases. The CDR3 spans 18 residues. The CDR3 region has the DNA TGCGCCAGCAGCTTAGGGGGACAGGGGTTTCTTAGCACAGATACGCAGTATTTT. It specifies CASSLGGQGFLSTDTQYF.

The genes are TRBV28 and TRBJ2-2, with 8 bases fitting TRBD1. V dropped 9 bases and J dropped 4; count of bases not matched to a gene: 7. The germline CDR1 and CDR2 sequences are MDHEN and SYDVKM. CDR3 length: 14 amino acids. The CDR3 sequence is CASQGQGGTGELFF. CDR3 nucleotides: TGTGCCAGTCAAGGACAGGGAGGCACCGGGGAGCTGTTTTTT.

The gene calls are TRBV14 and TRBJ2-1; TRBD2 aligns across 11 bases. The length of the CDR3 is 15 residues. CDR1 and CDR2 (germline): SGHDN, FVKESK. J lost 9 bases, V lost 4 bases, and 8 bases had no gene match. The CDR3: CASSRGSGRDREQFF. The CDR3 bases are TGTGCCAGCAGCCGTGGTAGCGGGAGGGATCGTGAGCAGTTCTTC. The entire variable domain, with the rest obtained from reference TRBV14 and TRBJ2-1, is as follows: EAGVTQFPSHSVIEKGQTVTLRCDPISGHDNLYWYRRVMGKEIKFLLHFVKESKQDESGMPNNRFLAERTGGTYSTLKVQPAELEDSGVYFCASSRGSGRDREQFFGPGTRLTVL.

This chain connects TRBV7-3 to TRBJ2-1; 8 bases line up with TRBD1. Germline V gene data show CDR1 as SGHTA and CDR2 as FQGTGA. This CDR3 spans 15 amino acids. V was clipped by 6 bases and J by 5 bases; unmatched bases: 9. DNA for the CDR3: TGTGCCAGCAGTCGAAGCACAGGGGGTCACAATGAGCAGTTCTTC. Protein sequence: CASSRSTGGHNEQFF.

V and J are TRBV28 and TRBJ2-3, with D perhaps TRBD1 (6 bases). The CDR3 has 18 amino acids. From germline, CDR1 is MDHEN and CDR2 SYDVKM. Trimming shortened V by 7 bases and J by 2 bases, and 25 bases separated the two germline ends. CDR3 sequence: CASTPGAAMRAITDTQYF. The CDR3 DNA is TGTGCCAGCACCCCAGGGGCGGCCATGCGGGCAATCACAGATACGCAGTATTTT.

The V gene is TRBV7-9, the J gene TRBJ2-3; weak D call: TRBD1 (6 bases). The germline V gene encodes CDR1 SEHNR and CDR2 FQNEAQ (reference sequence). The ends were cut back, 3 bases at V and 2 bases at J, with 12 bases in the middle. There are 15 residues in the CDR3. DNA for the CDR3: TGTGCCAGCAGCTTCGCAGGGGTCCCCACAGATACGCAGTATTTT. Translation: CASSFAGVPTDTQYF. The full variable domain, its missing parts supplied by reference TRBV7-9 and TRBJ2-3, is DTGVSQNPRHKITKRGQNVTFRCDPISEHNRLYWYRQTLGQGPEFLTYFQNEAQLEKSRLLSDRFSAERPKGSFSTLEIQRTEQGDSAMYLCASSFAGVPTDTQYFGPGTRLTVL.

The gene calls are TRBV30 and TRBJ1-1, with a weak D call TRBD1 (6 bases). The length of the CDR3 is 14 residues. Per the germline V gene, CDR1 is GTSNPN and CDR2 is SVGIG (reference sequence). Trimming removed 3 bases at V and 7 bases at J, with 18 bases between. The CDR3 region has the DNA TGTGCCTGGAGGAGGGGCAGGGGTGGAAATGAAGCTTTCTTT. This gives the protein CAWRRGRGGNEAFF.

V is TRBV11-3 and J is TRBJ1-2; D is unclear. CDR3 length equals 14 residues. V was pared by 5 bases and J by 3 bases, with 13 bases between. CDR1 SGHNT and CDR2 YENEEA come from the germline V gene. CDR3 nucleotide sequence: TGTGCCAGCAGCCCTACGCTAGGCCACTATGGCTACACCTTC. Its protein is CASSPTLGHYGYTF.

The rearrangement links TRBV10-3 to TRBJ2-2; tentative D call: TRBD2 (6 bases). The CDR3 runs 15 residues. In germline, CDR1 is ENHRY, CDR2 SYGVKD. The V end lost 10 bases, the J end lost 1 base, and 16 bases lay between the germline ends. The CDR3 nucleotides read TGTGCCACCAAAGACGGGACTCAGAACACCGGGGAGCTGTTTTTT. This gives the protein CATKDGTQNTGELFF.